Listed below are T cell receptor beta chains from one sample, sequenced in a study of control samples from healthy donors and cancer patients. Measured with immunoSEQ multiplex PCR; TCRdb has only the in-frame clones, and not every one. The table includes around 80,000 clones, 91% detected once. The specimen was blood. These receptors came from a man aged 50 to 59 in good health. CDR3s include the opening cysteine and the closing phenylalanine or tryptophan. Each record gives: CDR3 protein, CDR3 DNA, clone size, J gene, V gene, D gene. A D gene is named only where the DNA matches it firmly. Size tells how often a clone was seen (once, few, many) or the class of an expanded clone, and some rows leave it out.

cdr3_aa: CASSLVGVGTEAFF
cdr3_nt: TGCGCCAGCAGCTTGGTTGGGGTAGGCACTGAAGCTTTCTTT
clone_size: .
j_call: TRBJ1-1
v_call: TRBV5-1
d_call: .

cdr3_aa: CASSPLEVSTEAFF
cdr3_nt: TGTGCCAGCAGCCCCCTTGAAGTGAGCACTGAAGCTTTCTTT
clone_size: .
j_call: TRBJ1-1
v_call: TRBV11-2
d_call: .

cdr3_aa: CASRRAANTEAFF
cdr3_nt: TGTGCCAGCAGGCGGGCAGCGAACACTGAAGCTTTCTTT
clone_size: .
j_call: TRBJ1-1
v_call: TRBV12-3/TRBV12-4
d_call: .

cdr3_aa: CATSPPGTNQPQHF
cdr3_nt: TGTGCCACCAGTCCCCCAGGGACGAATCAGCCCCAGCATTTT
clone_size: .
j_call: TRBJ1-5
v_call: TRBV24-1
d_call: .

cdr3_aa: CATSEGQGVSEQYF
cdr3_nt: TGTGCCACCAGTGAGGGACAGGGGGTCTCCGAGCAGTACTTC
clone_size: .
j_call: TRBJ2-7
v_call: TRBV24-1
d_call: TRBD1

cdr3_aa: CASSLTAVSNTEAFF
cdr3_nt: TGCGCCAGCAGCCTAACGGCGGTGTCGAACACTGAAGCTTTCTTT
clone_size: .
j_call: TRBJ1-1
v_call: TRBV4-1
d_call: .

cdr3_aa: CASSQGSNSPLHF
cdr3_nt: TGTGCCAGCAGCCAAGGGTCGAATTCACCCCTCCACTTT
clone_size: .
j_call: TRBJ1-6
v_call: TRBV3-1/TRBV3-2
d_call: .

cdr3_aa: CASRLAYSAGGFSQPQHF
cdr3_nt: TGTGCAAGTCGCTTAGCGTATTCGGCCGGGGGGTTTTCTCAGCCCCAGCATTTT
clone_size: once
j_call: TRBJ1-5
v_call: TRBV12-2
d_call: .

cdr3_aa: CASSPRTSEAFF
cdr3_nt: TGTGCCAGCAGCCCTCGGACTAGCGAAGCTTTCTTT
clone_size: .
j_call: TRBJ1-1
v_call: TRBV9
d_call: .

cdr3_aa: CASSYGRSNEKLFF
cdr3_nt: TGTGCCAGCAGCTACGGACGGTCGAATGAAAAACTGTTTTTT
clone_size: .
j_call: TRBJ1-4
v_call: TRBV11-2
d_call: .

cdr3_aa: CATSRGQDNEQFF
cdr3_nt: TGTGCCACCAGCAGAGGACAGGACAATGAGCAGTTCTTC
clone_size: .
j_call: TRBJ2-1
v_call: TRBV15
d_call: .

cdr3_aa: CASRGGQGVHGELFF
cdr3_nt: TGTGCCAGCAGGGGGGGACAGGGGGTGCACGGGGAGCTGTTTTTT
clone_size: .
j_call: TRBJ2-2
v_call: TRBV28
d_call: TRBD1

cdr3_aa: CASAGGTGGSYEQYF
cdr3_nt: TGCGCCAGCGCGGGAGGGACAGGGGGTTCCTACGAGCAGTACTTC
clone_size: .
j_call: TRBJ2-7
v_call: TRBV5-1
d_call: TRBD1

cdr3_aa: CASSPLDSNYGYTF
cdr3_nt: TGTGCCAGCTCACCACTCGATTCCAACTATGGCTACACCTTC
clone_size: .
j_call: TRBJ1-2
v_call: TRBV18
d_call: .

cdr3_aa: CASSFQGRNTEAFF
cdr3_nt: TGTGCCAGCAGCTTCCAGGGGAGGAACACTGAAGCTTTCTTT
clone_size: .
j_call: TRBJ1-1
v_call: TRBV7-9
d_call: .

cdr3_aa: CASSRTSGSTGELFF
cdr3_nt: TGTGCCAGCAGCCGGACTAGCGGGAGCACCGGGGAGCTGTTTTTT
clone_size: .
j_call: TRBJ2-2
v_call: TRBV3-1/TRBV3-2
d_call: TRBD2

cdr3_aa: CASSLKGVGAFF
cdr3_nt: TGTGCCAGCAGTTTAAAGGGGGTGGGAGCTTTCTTT
clone_size: .
j_call: TRBJ1-1
v_call: TRBV12-3/TRBV12-4
d_call: .

cdr3_aa: CSARAGNTIYF
cdr3_nt: TGCAGTGCTAGAGCCGGAAACACCATATATTTT
clone_size: once
j_call: TRBJ1-3
v_call: TRBV20-1
d_call: .

cdr3_aa: CASSPDRINQPQHF
cdr3_nt: TGCGCCAGCAGCCCGGACAGGATAAATCAGCCCCAGCATTTT
clone_size: .
j_call: TRBJ1-5
v_call: TRBV4-1
d_call: TRBD1

cdr3_aa: CASSYSSSSREKLFF
cdr3_nt: TGTGCCAGCAGTTACTCGAGTAGCTCTCGTGAAAAACTGTTTTTT
clone_size: .
j_call: TRBJ1-4
v_call: TRBV6-5
d_call: .

cdr3_aa: CASRLDRGLGQPQHF
cdr3_nt: TGCGCCAGCAGGTTGGACAGGGGGCTAGGTCAGCCCCAGCATTTT
clone_size: .
j_call: TRBJ1-5
v_call: TRBV10-2
d_call: TRBD1

cdr3_aa: CASSPQGQGRNEQFF
cdr3_nt: TGTGCCAGCAGCCCGCAAGGACAGGGGCGCAATGAGCAGTTCTTC
clone_size: .
j_call: TRBJ2-1
v_call: TRBV4-2
d_call: TRBD1

cdr3_aa: CASSPIMTGTTNEKLFF
cdr3_nt: TGTGCCAGCTCACCTATCATGACAGGGACAACTAATGAAAAACTGTTTTTT
clone_size: .
j_call: TRBJ1-4
v_call: TRBV18
d_call: TRBD1

cdr3_aa: CAISVGGLLAKNIQYF
cdr3_nt: TGTGCCATCAGTGTTGGTGGGTTACTAGCCAAAAACATTCAGTACTTC
clone_size: .
j_call: TRBJ2-4
v_call: TRBV10-3
d_call: .

cdr3_aa: CASSYTGETFF
cdr3_nt: TGTGCCAGCAGCTATACAGGGGAAACTTTCTTT
clone_size: .
j_call: TRBJ1-1
v_call: TRBV5-6
d_call: TRBD1

cdr3_aa: CASSQPSKGNTEAFF
cdr3_nt: TGTGCCAGCAGCCAACCCTCAAAGGGGAACACTGAAGCTTTCTTT
clone_size: .
j_call: TRBJ1-1
v_call: TRBV3-1/TRBV3-2
d_call: .

cdr3_aa: CASSLSLNQPQHF
cdr3_nt: TGTGCCAGCAGTTTATCCCTTAATCAGCCCCAGCATTTT
clone_size: .
j_call: TRBJ1-5
v_call: TRBV12-3/TRBV12-4
d_call: .